The clone carrying this T cell receptor (beta chain) came up a few times. What it recognizes is unknown. These data come from a study of identical twins. General study findings and limits: Beta clonotypes that were abundant in cord blood contained fewer insertions, a pattern absent from memory repertoires. A cross-sectional statistical analysis, not follow-up of the same donors, supported the conclusions. Analyses of zero insertions could be partly confounded by invariant MAIT and iNKT cells.

In TCRdb, the 5' RACE reads were re-called with MiXCR into one record per CDR3 protein. Here the sample spans 200,000 to 250,000 distinct CDR3 sequences, roughly 7% being singletons. The germline V gene encodes CDR1 SGDLS and CDR2 YYNGEE. Losses at the gene ends were 3 bases for V and 2 bases for J; bases not matched to a gene: 3. CDR3 size: 15 residues. These data also featured in a second study, about yellow fever vaccine responses in identical twins. That work states: Each twin's T cell response to the vaccine was reported to look partly convergent and partly personalized.

This TCR was recovered from a woman younger than 30 in good health. V gene TRBV9 combines with J gene TRBJ2-1, with TRBD1 matching 9 bases. Specimen: memory (CD45RO+) T cells sorted from blood. DNA of the CDR3: TGTGCCAGCAGCGGTCGGACAGGGGCCTACAATGAGCAGTTCTTC. This encodes CASSGRTGAYNEQFF.